This TCR beta chain was captured in a study of spatial heterogeneity in lung cancer. Turning to the study itself: Across tumor regions, counts of TCR transcripts showed a strong correlation with a T cell module score derived from matched bulk RNA-seq.

In its sample, this clonotype is large. Its target is unknown. Findings and limits, study-wide: Mutation counts in tumors were tracked by counts of expanded intratumoral alpha and beta TCRs.

Per germline, CDR1 MNHEY and CDR2 SVGAGI. V was shortened by 0 bases and J by 8 bases, with 17 bases between the two germline ends. The CDR3 has 16 residues. The sample's time point: sample taken at primary tumor resection. The donors were about 72 patients with non-small cell lung cancer that was early-stage and untreated. In each case, whole RNA from tumor, nontumor lung or frozen PBMC was sequenced unsorted. Each molecule of TCR cDNA was tagged with one unique molecular identifier. Each CDR3 protein gets one entry after TCRdb re-called the 5' RACE reads with MiXCR. The table lists roughly 4,500 distinct CDR3 sequences, 6% to 7% of them singletons.

Sequenced here: lung tumor tissue, sampled at surgery. The TCR originated in a male donor with early-stage non-small cell lung cancer. This chain uses TRBV6-5 with TRBJ2-1, with D hard to call. The CDR3 region has the DNA TGTGCCAGCAGTTACTCAAATTTGGGGTCGGCCCATGAGCAGTTCTTC. Residues: CASSYSNLGSAHEQFF.